The rows below give T cell receptor beta chains drawn from one sample of a study of T-cell memory formation after mild COVID-19. In TCRdb, the 5' RACE reads were re-called with MiXCR into one record per CDR3 protein. Of 470,000 or so distinct CDR3 sequences in the sample, 20% were seen once. Sequenced: PBMCs or a T cell subset sorted from them (not recorded which). Every receptor here comes from an adult woman who had mild COVID-19 (a few samples of this study predate the infection). Cell type and time point are not known. The CDR3 runs from the conserved cysteine through the conserved F or W. Fields, in order: clone size, D gene, V gene, CDR3 protein. The D gene is left open where the match is weak. Expanded clones are given a class, and other clones once, few, many or no size at all.

abundance: few
d_gene: TRBD2
v_gene: TRBV7-8
CDR3aa: CASSLVSTGGGYTDTQYF

abundance: .
d_gene: .
v_gene: TRBV6-6
CDR3aa: CASTSVDAAEAFF

abundance: .
d_gene: .
v_gene: TRBV11-3
CDR3aa: CASSLVALADTQYF

abundance: few
d_gene: .
v_gene: TRBV7-9
CDR3aa: CASRDSLREQYF

abundance: .
d_gene: .
v_gene: TRBV6-5
CDR3aa: CASVGIAADTQYF

abundance: .
d_gene: .
v_gene: TRBV5-1
CDR3aa: CASSLDNTRIQFF

abundance: few
d_gene: .
v_gene: TRBV4-3
CDR3aa: CASSSRALTDTQYF

abundance: few
d_gene: .
v_gene: TRBV12-3/TRBV12-4
CDR3aa: CASTNTRYGYTF

abundance: .
d_gene: TRBD2
v_gene: TRBV4-1
CDR3aa: CASSQVGLAGGSYEQYF

abundance: few
d_gene: .
v_gene: TRBV5-1
CDR3aa: CASELGGSQGNEQFF

abundance: .
d_gene: TRBD2
v_gene: TRBV4-3
CDR3aa: CASSQEKAGGPTDTQYF

abundance: .
d_gene: .
v_gene: TRBV5-6
CDR3aa: CASSLAAGQGEKLFF

abundance: few
d_gene: TRBD1
v_gene: TRBV30
CDR3aa: CAWSGTGGVRNQPQHF

abundance: .
d_gene: TRBD1
v_gene: TRBV7-9
CDR3aa: CASSGTGGPNYGYTF

abundance: .
d_gene: .
v_gene: TRBV25-1
CDR3aa: CASSDLSPTSYNEQFF